The source of this TCR beta chain is a study of blood T cell repertoires in COVID-19. Study details: The samples span acute and convalescent COVID-19 from the United States, Italy and Spain.

The CDR3 has 17 residues. Germline assignment: CDR1 SNHLY and CDR2 FYNNEI. Trimming took 4 bases from V and 5 from J, leaving 23 bases between them. The study drew participants aged about 18 to 90 years from 24 US areas. This clone has a handful of counts. Per the study methods: Reference gene primer amplification gave nucleated cell count estimates. Using immunoSEQ multiplex PCR, the repertoire was profiled, and TCRdb retains in-frame clones only, with some absent. V, J and clone size are taken as reported in that table, and D and trimming were inferred from the DNA itself. The sample lists 250,000 to 300,000 clones; 80% to 90% were seen once.

The gene calls are TRBV2 and TRBJ1-2, with TRBD1 as a possible D gene (6 bases). The clonotype originates from a woman between 50 and 59 years old who had recovered from COVID-19. Sample: PBMCs or T cells enriched from blood (not recorded which). CDR3 DNA: TGTGCCAGCAGTGGGTCCCCCTACAGGGCGCCTGATTATGGCTACACCTTC. It translates to CASSGSPYRAPDYGYTF.